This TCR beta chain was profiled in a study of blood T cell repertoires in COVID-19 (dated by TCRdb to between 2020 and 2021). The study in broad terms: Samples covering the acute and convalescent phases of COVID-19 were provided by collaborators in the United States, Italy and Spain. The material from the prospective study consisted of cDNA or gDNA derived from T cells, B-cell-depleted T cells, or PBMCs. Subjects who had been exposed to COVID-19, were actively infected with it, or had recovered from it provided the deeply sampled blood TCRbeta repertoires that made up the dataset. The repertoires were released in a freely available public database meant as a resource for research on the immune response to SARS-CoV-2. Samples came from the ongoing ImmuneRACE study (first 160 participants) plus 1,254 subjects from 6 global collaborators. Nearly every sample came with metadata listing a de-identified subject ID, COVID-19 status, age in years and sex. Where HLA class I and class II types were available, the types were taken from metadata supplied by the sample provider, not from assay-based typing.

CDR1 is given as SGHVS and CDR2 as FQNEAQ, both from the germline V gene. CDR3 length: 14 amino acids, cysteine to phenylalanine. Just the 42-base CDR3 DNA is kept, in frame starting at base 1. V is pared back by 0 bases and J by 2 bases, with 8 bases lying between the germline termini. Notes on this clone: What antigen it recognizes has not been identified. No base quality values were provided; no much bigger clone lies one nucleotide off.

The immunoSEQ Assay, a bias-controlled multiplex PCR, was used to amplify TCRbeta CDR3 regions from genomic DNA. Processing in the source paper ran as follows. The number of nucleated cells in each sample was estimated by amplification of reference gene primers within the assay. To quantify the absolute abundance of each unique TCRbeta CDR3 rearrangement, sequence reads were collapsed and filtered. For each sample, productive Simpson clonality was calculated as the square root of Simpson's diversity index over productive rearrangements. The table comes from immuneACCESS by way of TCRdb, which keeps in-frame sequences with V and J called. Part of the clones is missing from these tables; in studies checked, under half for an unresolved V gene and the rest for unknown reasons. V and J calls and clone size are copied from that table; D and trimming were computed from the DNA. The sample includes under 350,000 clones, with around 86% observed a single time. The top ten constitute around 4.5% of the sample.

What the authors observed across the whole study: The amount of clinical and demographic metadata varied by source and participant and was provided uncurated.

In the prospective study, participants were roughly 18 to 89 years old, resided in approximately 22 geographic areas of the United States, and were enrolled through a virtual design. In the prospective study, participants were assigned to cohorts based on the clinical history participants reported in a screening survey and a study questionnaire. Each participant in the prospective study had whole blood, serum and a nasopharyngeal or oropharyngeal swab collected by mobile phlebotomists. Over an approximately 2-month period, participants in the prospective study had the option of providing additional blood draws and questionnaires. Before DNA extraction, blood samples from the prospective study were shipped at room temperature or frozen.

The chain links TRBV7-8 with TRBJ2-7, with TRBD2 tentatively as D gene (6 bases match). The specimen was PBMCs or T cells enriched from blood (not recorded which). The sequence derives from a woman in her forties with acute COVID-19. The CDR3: CASSLASGTYEQYF. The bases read TGTGCCAGCAGCTTAGCTAGCGGTACCTACGAGCAGTACTTC. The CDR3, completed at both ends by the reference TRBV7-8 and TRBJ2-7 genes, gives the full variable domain GAGVSQSPRYKVAKRGQDVALRCDPISGHVSLFWYQQALGQGPEFLTYFQNEAQLDKSGLPSDRFFAERPEGSVSTLKIQRTQQEDSAVYLCASSLASGTYEQYFGPGTRLTVT.